Sequencing of this T cell receptor (beta chain) was carried out in a study of response to subunit inactivated influenza vaccine (dated by TCRdb to 2017 to 2018). In the study overall: Deep quantitative profiling of the T cell receptor repertoire was used in the study to follow responses to a trivalent subunit inactivated influenza vaccine.

What the work shows at the level of the full study, not this receptor alone: According to the authors, only a limited number of new T cells may be recruited by each seasonal influenza vaccination.

Cut back by 6 bases and 3 bases, the V and J ends lie 18 bases apart. The CDR3 numbers 15 residues from cysteine through phenylalanine. CDR3 DNA only is kept here, 45 bases in frame from base 1. The method behind the library was RT-PCR. The sequencer was an Illumina HiSeq 2500. In-frame beta chains were kept once TCRdb had trimmed the public reads at Q25 with fastp and called clones with MiXCR. Each CDR3 protein appears once, grouped with its most common genes and DNA. The sample has fewer than 700,000 distinct CDR3 sequences on record, 10% to 15% of them singletons. Around 13% of the sample is held by the ten biggest clonotypes. This clonotype was seen a handful of times. Which antigen it targets is not known. Qualities for individual bases were not recorded, and no much larger clone is one base off. Interpreted using the paper, the time point label stands for: 45 to 50 days after influenza vaccine administration.

The sequence joins TRBV12-3 or TRBV12-4 to TRBJ2-7; the best D guess is TRBD2, with 7 bases matching. The TCR sequence derives from a man aged 45-60 years who received an inactivated influenza vaccine. Donor details come from another sample of the same person, matched by shared clones. Sequenced here: PBMCs from blood, sampled roughly 47 days after vaccination. CDR3 region: CASRLGGGPYYEQYF. The nucleotide sequence is given as TGTGCCAGCAGACTAGGGGGGGGCCCCTACTACGAGCAGTACTTC.